This TCR beta chain was identified during a study of Tregs in tolerant kidney transplant recipients. About the research overall: Recipients received nonmyeloablative bone marrow transplants from related graft donors, with transient mixed chimerism. Study-wide results and limits: Some patients' samples used different primers over time, so nucleotide sequences weren't comparable.

Clones were read by immunoSEQ multiplex PCR, and TCRdb kept only the in-frame ones, dropping some. The profile shows some 74,000 clones, under 95% of them singletons. For this clone: What it binds is unknown.

V was cut by 8 bases and J by 1 base, with 14 bases left in between. The germline V gene has CDR1 MNHEY and CDR2 SVGAGI. The CDR3 loop spans 15 amino acids. Thawed PBMCs were FACS-sorted into unstimulated CD4+CD25+CD127- regulatory T cells, CD4+CD25- non-regulatory cells, CD4 and CD8 cells. Sequencing used Tregs from blood, obtained before the transplant. The TCR sequence derives from a human donor who received a combined kidney and bone marrow transplant. This chain joins TRBV6-5 and TRBJ2-2, with D possibly being TRBD1 (6 bases). In DNA, the CDR3 is TGTGCCAGCCACCAGGGGTCTTTGAACACCGGGGAGCTGTTTTTT. This codes for CASHQGSLNTGELFF.